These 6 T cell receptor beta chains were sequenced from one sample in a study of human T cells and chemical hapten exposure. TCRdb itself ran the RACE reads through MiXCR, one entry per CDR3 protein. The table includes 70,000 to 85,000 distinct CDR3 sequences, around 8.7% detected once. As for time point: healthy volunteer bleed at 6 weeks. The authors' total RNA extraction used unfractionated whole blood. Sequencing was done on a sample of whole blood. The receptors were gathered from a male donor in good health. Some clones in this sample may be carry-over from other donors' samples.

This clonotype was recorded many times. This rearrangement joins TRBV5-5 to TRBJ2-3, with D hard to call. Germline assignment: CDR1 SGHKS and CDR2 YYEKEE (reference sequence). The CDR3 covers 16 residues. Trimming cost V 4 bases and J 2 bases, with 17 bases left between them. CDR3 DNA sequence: TGTGCCAGCAGCCCCGGGCCCACTCCAGCCACAGATACGCAGTATTTT. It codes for CASSPGPTPATDTQYF.

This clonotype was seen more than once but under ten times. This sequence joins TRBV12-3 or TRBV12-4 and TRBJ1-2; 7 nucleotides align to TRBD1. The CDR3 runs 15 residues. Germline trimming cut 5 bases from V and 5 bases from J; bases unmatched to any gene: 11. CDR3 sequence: CASSLKGALGYGYTF. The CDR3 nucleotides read TGTGCCAGCAGTCTGAAGGGGGCATTGGGATATGGCTACACCTTC.

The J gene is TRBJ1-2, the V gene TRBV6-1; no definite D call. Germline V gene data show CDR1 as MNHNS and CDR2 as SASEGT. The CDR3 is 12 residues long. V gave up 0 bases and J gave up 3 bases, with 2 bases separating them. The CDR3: CASSEADYGYTF. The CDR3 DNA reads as TGTGCCAGCAGTGAAGCTGACTATGGCTACACCTTC.

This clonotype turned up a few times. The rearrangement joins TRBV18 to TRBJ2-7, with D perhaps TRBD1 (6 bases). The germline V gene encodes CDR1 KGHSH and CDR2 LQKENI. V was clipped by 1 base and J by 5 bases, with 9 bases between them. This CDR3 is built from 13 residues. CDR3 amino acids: CASSPHRDDEQYF. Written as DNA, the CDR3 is TGTGCCAGCTCACCACACAGGGACGACGAGCAGTACTTC.

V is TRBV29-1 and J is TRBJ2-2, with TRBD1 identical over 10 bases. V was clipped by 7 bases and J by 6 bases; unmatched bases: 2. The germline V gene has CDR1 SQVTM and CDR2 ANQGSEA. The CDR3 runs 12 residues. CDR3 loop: CSGTGGSGELFF. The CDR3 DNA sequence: TGCAGCGGGACAGGGGGATCCGGGGAGCTGTTTTTT.

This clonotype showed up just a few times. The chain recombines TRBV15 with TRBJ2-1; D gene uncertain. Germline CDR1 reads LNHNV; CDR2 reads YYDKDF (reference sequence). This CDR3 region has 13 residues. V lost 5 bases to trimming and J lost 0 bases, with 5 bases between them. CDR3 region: CATSRSSYNEQFF. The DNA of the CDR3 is TGTGCCACCAGCCGGAGCTCCTACAATGAGCAGTTCTTC.